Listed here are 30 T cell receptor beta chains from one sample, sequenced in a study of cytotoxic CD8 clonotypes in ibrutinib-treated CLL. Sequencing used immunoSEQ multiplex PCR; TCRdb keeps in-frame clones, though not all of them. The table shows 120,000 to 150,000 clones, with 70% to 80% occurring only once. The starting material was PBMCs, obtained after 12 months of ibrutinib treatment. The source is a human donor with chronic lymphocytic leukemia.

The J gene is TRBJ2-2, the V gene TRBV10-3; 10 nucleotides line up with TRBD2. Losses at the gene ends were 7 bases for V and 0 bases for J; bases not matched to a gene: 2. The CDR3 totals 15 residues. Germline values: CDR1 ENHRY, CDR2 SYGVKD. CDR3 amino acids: CAITLAGANTGELFF. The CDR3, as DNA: TGTGCCATCACCCTAGCGGGAGCGAACACCGGGGAGCTGTTTTTT.

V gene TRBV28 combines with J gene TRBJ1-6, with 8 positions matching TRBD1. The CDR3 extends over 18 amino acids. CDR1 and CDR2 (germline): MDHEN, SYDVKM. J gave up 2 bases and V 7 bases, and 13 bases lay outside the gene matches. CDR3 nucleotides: TGTGCCAGCAACGAGGGGCAGGGGGCCGGGACCTATAATTCACCCCTCCACTTT. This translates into CASNEGQGAGTYNSPLHF.

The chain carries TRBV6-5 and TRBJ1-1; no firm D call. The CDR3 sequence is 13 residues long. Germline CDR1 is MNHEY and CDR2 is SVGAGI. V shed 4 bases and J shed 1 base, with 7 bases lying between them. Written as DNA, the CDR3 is TGTGCCAGCAGTTCCCGAACGAACACTGAAGCTTTCTTT. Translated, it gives CASSSRTNTEAFF.

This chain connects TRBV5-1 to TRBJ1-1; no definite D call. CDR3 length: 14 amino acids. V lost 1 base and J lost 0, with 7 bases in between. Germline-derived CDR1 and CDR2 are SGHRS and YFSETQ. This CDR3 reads CASSLTTMNTEAFF. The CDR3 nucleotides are TGCGCCAGCAGCTTGACCACGATGAACACTGAAGCTTTCTTT.

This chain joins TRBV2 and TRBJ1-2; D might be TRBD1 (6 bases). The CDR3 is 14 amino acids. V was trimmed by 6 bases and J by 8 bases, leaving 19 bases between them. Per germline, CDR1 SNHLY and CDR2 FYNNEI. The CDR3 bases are TGTGCCAGCAGGACCGGGACACACTCCCGCGGCTACACCTTC. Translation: CASRTGTHSRGYTF. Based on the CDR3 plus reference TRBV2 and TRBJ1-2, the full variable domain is EPEVTQTPSHQVTQMGQEVILRCVPISNHLYFYWYRQILGQKVEFLVSFYNNEISEKSEIFDDQFSVERPDGSNFTLKIRSTKLEDSAMYFCASRTGTHSRGYTFGSGTRLTVV.

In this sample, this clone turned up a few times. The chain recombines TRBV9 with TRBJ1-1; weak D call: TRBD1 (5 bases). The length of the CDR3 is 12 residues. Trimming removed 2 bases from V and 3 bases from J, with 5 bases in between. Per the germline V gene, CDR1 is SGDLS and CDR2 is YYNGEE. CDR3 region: CASSVTDTEAFF. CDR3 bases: TGTGCCAGCAGCGTGACAGACACTGAAGCTTTCTTT. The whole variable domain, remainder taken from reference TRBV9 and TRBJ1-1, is DSGVTQTPKHLITATGQRVTLRCSPRSGDLSVYWYQQSLDQGLQFLIQYYNGEERAKGNILERFSAQQFPDLHSELNLSSLELGDSALYFCASSVTDTEAFFGQGTRLTVV.

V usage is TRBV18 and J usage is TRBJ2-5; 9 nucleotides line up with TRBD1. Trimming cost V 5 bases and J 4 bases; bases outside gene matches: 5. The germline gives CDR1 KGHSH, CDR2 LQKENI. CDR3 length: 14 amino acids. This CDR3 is CASSTQGAGETQYF. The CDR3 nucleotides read TGTGCCAGCTCAACACAGGGGGCCGGAGAGACCCAGTACTTC.

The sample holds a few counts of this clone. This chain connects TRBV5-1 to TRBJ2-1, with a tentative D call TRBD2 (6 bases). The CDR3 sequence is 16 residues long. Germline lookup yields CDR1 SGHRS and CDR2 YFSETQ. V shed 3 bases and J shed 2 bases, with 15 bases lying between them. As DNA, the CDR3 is TGCGCCAGCAGCTCCGGGCCGGCGGGAACCTACAATGAGCAGTTCTTC. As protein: CASSSGPAGTYNEQFF. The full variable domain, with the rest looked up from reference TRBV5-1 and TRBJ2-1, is KAGVTQTPRYLIKTRGQQVTLSCSPISGHRSVSWYQQTPGQGLQFLFEYFSETQRNKGNFPGRFSGRQFSNSRSEMNVSTLELGDSALYLCASSSGPAGTYNEQFFGPGTRLTVL.

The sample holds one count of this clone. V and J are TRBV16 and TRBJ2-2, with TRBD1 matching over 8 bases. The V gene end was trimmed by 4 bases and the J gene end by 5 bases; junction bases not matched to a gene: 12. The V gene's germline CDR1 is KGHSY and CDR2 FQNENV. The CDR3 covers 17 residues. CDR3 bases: TGTGCCAGCAGCCGGATACAGGGGGGACTGTGGACCGGGGAGCTGTTTTTT. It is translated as CASSRIQGGLWTGELFF.

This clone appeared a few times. CDR3 amino acids: CASSFTDGSTDTQYF. DNA for the CDR3: TGTGCCAGCAGCTTTACGGACGGGAGCACAGATACGCAGTATTTT. V and J are TRBV5-5 and TRBJ2-3; D uncertain. V was clipped by 2 bases and J by 0 bases, with 10 bases between them. CDR1 is SGHKS, CDR2 YYEKEE, per germline (reference sequence). The CDR3 is made up of 15 amino acids.

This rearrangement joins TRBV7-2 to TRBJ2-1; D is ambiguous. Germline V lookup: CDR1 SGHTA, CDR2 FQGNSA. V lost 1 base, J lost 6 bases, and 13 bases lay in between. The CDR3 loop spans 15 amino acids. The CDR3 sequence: CASSLGSHPTNEQFF. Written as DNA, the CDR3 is TGTGCCAGCAGCTTAGGATCACACCCCACCAATGAGCAGTTCTTC.

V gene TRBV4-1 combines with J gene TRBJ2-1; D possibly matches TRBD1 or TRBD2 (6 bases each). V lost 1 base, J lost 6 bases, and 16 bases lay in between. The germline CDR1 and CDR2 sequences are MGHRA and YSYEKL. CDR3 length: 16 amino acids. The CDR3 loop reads CASSQVTGASGNEQFF. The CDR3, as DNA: TGCGCCAGCAGCCAAGTAACGGGGGCTTCTGGCAATGAGCAGTTCTTC.

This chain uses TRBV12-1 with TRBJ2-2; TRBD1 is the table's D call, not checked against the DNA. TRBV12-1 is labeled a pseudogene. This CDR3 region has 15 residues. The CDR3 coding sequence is TGTGCCAGCAGCTTTCAGAATCCGAACACCGGGGAGCTGTTTTTT. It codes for CASSFQNPNTGELFF.

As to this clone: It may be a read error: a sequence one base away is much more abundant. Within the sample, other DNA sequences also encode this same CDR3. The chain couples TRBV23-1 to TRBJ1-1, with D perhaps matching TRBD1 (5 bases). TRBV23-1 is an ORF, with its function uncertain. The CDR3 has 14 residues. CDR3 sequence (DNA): TGTGCCAGCAGTCGTGGGACGGGTTCGGCGGAGGCTTTCTTT. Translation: CASSRGTGSAEAFF.

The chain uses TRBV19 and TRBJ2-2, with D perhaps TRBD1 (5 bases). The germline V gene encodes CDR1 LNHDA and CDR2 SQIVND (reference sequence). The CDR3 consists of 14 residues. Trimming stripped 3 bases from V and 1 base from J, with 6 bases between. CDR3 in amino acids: CASSIGQNTGELFF. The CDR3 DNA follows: TGTGCCAGTAGTATTGGACAGAACACCGGGGAGCTGTTTTTT.

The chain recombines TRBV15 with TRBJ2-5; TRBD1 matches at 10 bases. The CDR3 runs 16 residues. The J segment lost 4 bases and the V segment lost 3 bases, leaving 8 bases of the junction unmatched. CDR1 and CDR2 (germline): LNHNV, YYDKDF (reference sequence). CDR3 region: CATSRGGQGGTETQYF. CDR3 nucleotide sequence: TGTGCCACCAGCAGGGGCGGACAGGGGGGGACAGAGACCCAGTACTTC.

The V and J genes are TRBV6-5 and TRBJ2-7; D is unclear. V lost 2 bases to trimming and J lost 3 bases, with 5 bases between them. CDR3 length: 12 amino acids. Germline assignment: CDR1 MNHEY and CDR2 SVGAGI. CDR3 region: CASSYPFYEQYF. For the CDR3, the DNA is TGTGCCAGCAGTTACCCGTTCTACGAGCAGTACTTC.

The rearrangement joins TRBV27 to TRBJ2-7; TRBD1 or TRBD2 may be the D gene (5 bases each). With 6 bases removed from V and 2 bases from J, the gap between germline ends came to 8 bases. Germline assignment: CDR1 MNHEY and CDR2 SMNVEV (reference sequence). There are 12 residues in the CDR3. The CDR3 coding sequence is TGTGCCAGCAGCCGGGGCACCTACGAGCAGTACTTC. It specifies CASSRGTYEQYF.

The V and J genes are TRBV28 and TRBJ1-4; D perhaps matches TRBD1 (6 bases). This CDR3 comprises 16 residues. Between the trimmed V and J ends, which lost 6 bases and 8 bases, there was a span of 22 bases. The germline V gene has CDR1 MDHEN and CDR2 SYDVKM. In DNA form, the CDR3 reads TGTGCCAGCAGACCCTGGGAGGACAGTACCAGGGAAAAACTGTTTTTT. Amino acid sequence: CASRPWEDSTREKLFF.

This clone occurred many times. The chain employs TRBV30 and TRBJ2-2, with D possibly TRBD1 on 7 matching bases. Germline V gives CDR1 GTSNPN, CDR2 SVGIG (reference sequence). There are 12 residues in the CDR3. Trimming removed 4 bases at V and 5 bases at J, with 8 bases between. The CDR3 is CAWTGGTGELFF. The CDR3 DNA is TGTGCCTGGACAGGGGGGACCGGGGAGCTGTTTTTT. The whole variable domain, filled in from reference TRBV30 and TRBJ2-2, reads SQTIHQWPATLVQPVGSPLSLECTVEGTSNPNLYWYRQAAGRGLQLLFYSVGIGQISSEVPQNLSASRPQDRQFILSSKKLLLSDSGFYLCAWTGGTGELFFGEGSRLTVL.

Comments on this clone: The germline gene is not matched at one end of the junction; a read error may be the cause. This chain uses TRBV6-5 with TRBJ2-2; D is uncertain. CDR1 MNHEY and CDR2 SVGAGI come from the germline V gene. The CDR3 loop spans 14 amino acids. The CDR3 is CAISDQKAAGELFF. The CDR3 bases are TGTGCCATCAGTGACCAGAAAGCCGCCGGGGAGCTGTTTTTT.

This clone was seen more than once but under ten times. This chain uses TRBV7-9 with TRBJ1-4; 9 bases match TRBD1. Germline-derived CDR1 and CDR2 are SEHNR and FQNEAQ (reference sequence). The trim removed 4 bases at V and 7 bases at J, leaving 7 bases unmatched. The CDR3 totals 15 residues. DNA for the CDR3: TGTGCCAGCAGCTCCCGGGGGACAGGGTTTGAAAAACTGTTTTTT. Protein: CASSSRGTGFEKLFF. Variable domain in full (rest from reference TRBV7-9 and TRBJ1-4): DTGVSQNPRHKITKRGQNVTFRCDPISEHNRLYWYRQTLGQGPEFLTYFQNEAQLEKSRLLSDRFSAERPKGSFSTLEIQRTEQGDSAMYLCASSSRGTGFEKLFFGSGTQLSVL.

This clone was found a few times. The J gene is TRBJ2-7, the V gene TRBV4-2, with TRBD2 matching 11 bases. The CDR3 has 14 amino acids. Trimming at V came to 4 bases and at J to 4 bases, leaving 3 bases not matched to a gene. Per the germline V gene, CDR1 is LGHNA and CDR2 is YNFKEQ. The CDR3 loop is CASSPASGGYEQYF. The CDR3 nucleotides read TGTGCCAGCAGCCCAGCTAGCGGGGGGTACGAGCAGTACTTC.

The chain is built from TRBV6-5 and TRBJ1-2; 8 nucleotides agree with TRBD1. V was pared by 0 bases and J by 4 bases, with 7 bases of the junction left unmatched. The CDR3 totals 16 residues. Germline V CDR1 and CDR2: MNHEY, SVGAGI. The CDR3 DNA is TGTGCCAGCAGTTACTCGAGTAACACAGGGGGCTATGGCTACACCTTC. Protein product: CASSYSSNTGGYGYTF.

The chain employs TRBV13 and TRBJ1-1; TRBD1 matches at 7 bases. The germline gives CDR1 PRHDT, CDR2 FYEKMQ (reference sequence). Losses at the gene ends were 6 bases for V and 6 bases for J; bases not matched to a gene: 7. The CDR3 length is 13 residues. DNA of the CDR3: TGTGCCAGCAGTTTTCAGGGGGAGGCTGAAGCTTTCTTT. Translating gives CASSFQGEAEAFF.

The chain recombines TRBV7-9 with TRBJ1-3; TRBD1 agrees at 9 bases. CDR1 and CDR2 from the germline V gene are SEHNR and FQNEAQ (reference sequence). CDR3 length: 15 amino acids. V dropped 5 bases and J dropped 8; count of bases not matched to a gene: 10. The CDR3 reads CASSHRDRELHTIYF. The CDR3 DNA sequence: TGTGCCAGCAGCCACCGGGACAGGGAGCTTCACACCATATATTTT.

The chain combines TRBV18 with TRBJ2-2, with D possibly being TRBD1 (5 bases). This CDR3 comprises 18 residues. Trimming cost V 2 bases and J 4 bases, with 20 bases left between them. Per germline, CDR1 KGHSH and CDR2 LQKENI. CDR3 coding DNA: TGTGCCAGCTCACCATCGGTGCTTGACAGTCGCAGCACCGGGGAGCTGTTTTTT. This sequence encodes CASSPSVLDSRSTGELFF.

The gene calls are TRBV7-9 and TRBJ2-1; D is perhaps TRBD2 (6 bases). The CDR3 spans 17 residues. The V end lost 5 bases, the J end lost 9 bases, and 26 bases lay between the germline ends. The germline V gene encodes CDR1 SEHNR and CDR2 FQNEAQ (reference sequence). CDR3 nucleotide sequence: TGTGCCAGCAGCCAACGAGGTTGGGGGACTCCGAATGGTGAGCAGTTCTTC. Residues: CASSQRGWGTPNGEQFF.

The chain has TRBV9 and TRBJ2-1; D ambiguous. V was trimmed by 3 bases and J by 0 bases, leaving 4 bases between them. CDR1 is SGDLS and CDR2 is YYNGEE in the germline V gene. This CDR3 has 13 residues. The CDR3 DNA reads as TGTGCCAGCAGCGCAAGCTCCTACAATGAGCAGTTCTTC. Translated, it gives CASSASSYNEQFF. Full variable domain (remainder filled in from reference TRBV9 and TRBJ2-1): DSGVTQTPKHLITATGQRVTLRCSPRSGDLSVYWYQQSLDQGLQFLIQYYNGEERAKGNILERFSAQQFPDLHSELNLSSLELGDSALYFCASSASSYNEQFFGPGTRLTVL.

The CDR3 DNA follows: TGTGCCAGCAGTTCACCCGGTACCTACGAGCAGTACTTC. It yields the protein CASSSPGTYEQYF. The chain employs TRBV6-6 and TRBJ2-7; unclear D gene. Between the trimmed V and J ends, which lost 4 bases and 2 bases, there was a span of 9 bases. From germline, CDR1 is MNHNY and CDR2 SVGAGI (reference sequence). CDR3 length: 13 residues.